This entry is about one T cell receptor (beta chain). This sample is drawn from a study of blood T cell repertoires in COVID-19. For the study at large: Italy, Spain and the United States were the sources of the convalescent and acute COVID-19 samples. T cells, B-cell-depleted T cells, or PBMCs supplied cDNA or gDNA.

Profiling relied on immunoSEQ multiplex PCR, and the TCRdb table lists in-frame clones only, not all of them. The data contain a few hundred thousand clones, 80% to 90% of them singletons. CDR1 MNHEY and CDR2 SMNVEV come from the germline V gene (reference sequence). Trimming cost V 3 bases and J 5 bases; bases outside gene matches: 4. The CDR3 spans 14 residues. This receptor was obtained from an elderly woman with acute or convalescent COVID-19. J is TRBJ2-1 and V is TRBV27; 7 bases match TRBD2. Sequenced sample: peripheral blood. The CDR3 nucleotides read TGTGCCAGCAGTTTTCAGCTAGCGGACAATGAGCAGTTCTTC. This sequence encodes CASSFQLADNEQFF.